These 29 T cell receptor beta chains were all obtained from the same sample, sequenced in a study of chemoradiotherapy in HPV16-positive cancers. The assay was immunoSEQ multiplex PCR, and TCRdb's table has in-frame clones only and misses some. Among about 15,000 clones, around nine tenths were seen once, and the ten largest hold about 4.5%. The source material was tumor tissue, sampled from a patient who underwent chemoradiotherapy. Receptors were obtained from a human donor with HPV-associated anogenital cancer.

V and J are TRBV25-1 and TRBJ2-7; 7 nucleotides agree with TRBD1. The junction had 8 bases not matched to a gene; V was cut back by 5 bases and J by 4 bases. Germline-derived CDR1 and CDR2 are MGHDK and SYGVNS. The CDR3 sequence is 14 residues long. CDR3 nucleotide sequence: TGTGCCAGCAGTTACAGGGGCTGGAGTTACGAGCAGTACTTC. Translated, it gives CASSYRGWSYEQYF.

This clone is a singleton in its sample. CDR3 region: CSVGGLRETQYF. CDR3 bases: TGCAGCGTGGGGGGCTTAAGGGAGACCCAGTACTTC. The chain employs TRBV29-1 and TRBJ2-5, with D perhaps TRBD1 or TRBD2 (6 bases each). CDR1 SQVTM and CDR2 ANQGSEA come from the germline V gene. The germline V and J ends were trimmed by 6 bases and 5 bases, with 13 bases remaining between them. CDR3 size: 12 residues.

A word on this clone: It is unclear where the CDR3 begins or ends on the DNA, so no DNA is shown, and the CDR3 is as TCRdb lists it. The chain employs TRBV28 and TRBJ2-7. The CDR3 region is 13 residues in length, termini included. In germline, CDR1 is MDHEN, CDR2 SYDVKM. CDR3 sequence reads: CASCASSVGEQYF.

The chain employs TRBV6-6 and TRBJ2-7; D is unclear. This CDR3 is built from 13 residues. Per germline, CDR1 MNHNY and CDR2 SVGAGI (reference sequence). Between the trimmed V and J ends, which lost 4 bases and 3 bases, there was a span of 10 bases. This chain's CDR3 is CASSFPQSYEQYF. As DNA, the CDR3 is TGTGCCAGCAGTTTCCCACAGAGCTACGAGCAGTACTTC.

This chain joins TRBV10-3 and TRBJ2-3; 7 positions agree with TRBD2. CDR1 is ENHRY and CDR2 is SYGVKD in the germline V gene. V shed 6 bases, J shed 0 bases, and the junction held 3 bases outside the gene matches. The length of the CDR3 is 14 residues. CDR3 residues: CAISQGGSTDTQYF. The CDR3 DNA follows: TGTGCCATCAGCCAGGGAGGGAGCACAGATACGCAGTATTTT.

The CDR3 sequence: CASSWRGRDNEQFF. As DNA, the CDR3 is TGTGCCAGCTCCTGGAGAGGGAGGGACAATGAGCAGTTCTTC. The chain carries TRBV2 and TRBJ2-1, with TRBD2 identical over 7 bases. J gave up 5 bases and V 8 bases, and 9 bases lay outside the gene matches. Germline V gives CDR1 SNHLY, CDR2 FYNNEI. This CDR3 comprises 14 residues.

This clone was detected only once. This sequence joins TRBV13 and TRBJ2-1; D uncertain. The CDR3 length is 12 residues. Germline CDR1 is PRHDT and CDR2 is FYEKMQ (reference sequence). V shed 1 base and J shed 10 bases, with 8 bases lying between them. CDR3 nucleotides: TGTGCCAGCAGCTTAGCCTCTCACGAGCAGTTCTTC. Amino acids: CASSLASHEQFF.

The gene calls are TRBV6-5 and TRBJ1-5; D not certain. Germline V lookup: CDR1 MNHEY, CDR2 SVGAGI. Trimming removed 5 bases from V and 5 bases from J, with 16 bases in between. CDR3 length: 15 amino acids. CDR3 sequence (DNA): TGTGCCAGCAGTCCCGCCCCGGGCAATTATCAGCCCCAGCATTTT. As protein: CASSPAPGNYQPQHF.

The CDR3 reads CASRTTGDTQYF. The CDR3 coding sequence is TGTGCCAGCAGAACGACAGGGGATACGCAGTATTTT. The chain links TRBV6-1 to TRBJ2-3; TRBD1 aligns across 7 bases. This CDR3 is 12 amino acids long. Germline lookup yields CDR1 MNHNS and CDR2 SASEGT. The junction had 3 bases not matched to a gene; V was cut back by 6 bases and J by 6 bases.

The chain carries TRBV12-5 and TRBJ2-7; 9 nucleotides agree with TRBD1. This CDR3 has 15 amino acids. Germline trimming cut 1 base from V and 5 bases from J; bases unmatched to any gene: 6. Per germline, CDR1 LGHNT and CDR2 FRNRAP. The CDR3 nucleotides read TGTGCTAGTGGTTTGGGTTTAACAGGGGGCGACGAGCAGTACTTC. Translating gives CASGLGLTGGDEQYF.

Concerning this clone itself: The junction and the germline gene differ at one end; a read error may be behind it. This chain joins TRBV5-1 and TRBJ1-1; possible D gene TRBD1, 6 bases. The CDR3 runs to 15 residues. Germline assignment: CDR1 SGHRS and CDR2 YFSETQ. As DNA, the CDR3 is TGCGCCAGCAGCTTGGCCCCAGGGGAGAACTCTGAAGCTTTCTTT. Residues: CASSLAPGENSEAFF. Filled out from reference TRBV5-1 and TRBJ1-1, the complete variable domain reads KAGVTQTPRYLIKTRGQQVTLSCSPISGHRSVSWYQQTPGQGLQFLFEYFSETQRNKGNFPGRFSGRQFSNSRSEMNVSTLELGDSALYLCASSLAPGENSEAFFGQGTRLTVV.

The V and J genes are TRBV30 and TRBJ2-6; D may be TRBD2 (5 bases). The CDR3 is 14 amino acids. V dropped 4 bases and J dropped 3 bases, with 10 bases sitting between them. CDR1 GTSNPN and CDR2 SVGIG come from the germline V gene (reference sequence). DNA for the CDR3: TGTGCCTGGAACCGGGGAGTTGGGGCCAACGTCCTGACTTTC. This encodes CAWNRGVGANVLTF.

The CDR3 DNA reads TGTGCCAGCAGTGGGCCTAATCAGCCCCAGCATTTT. This gives the protein CASSGPNQPQHF. The V call is TRBV2, the J call TRBJ1-5; unclear D gene. The V and J ends lost 4 bases and 4 bases respectively, with 5 bases between them. CDR1 is SNHLY, CDR2 FYNNEI, per germline. The CDR3 length is 12 residues.

The V and J genes are TRBV28 and TRBJ1-5; 7 bases are a match to TRBD1. The germline CDR1 and CDR2 sequences are MDHEN and SYDVKM. This CDR3 region has 17 residues. V shed 6 bases and J 7 bases; nucleotides not matched to a gene: 18. The CDR3 sequence: CASSFFLDRVRRQPQHF. CDR3 DNA: TGTGCCAGCAGCTTTTTCCTAGACAGGGTTAGAAGGCAGCCCCAGCATTTT. Full variable domain (outside the CDR3, taken from reference TRBV28 and TRBJ1-5): DVKVTQSSRYLVKRTGEKVFLECVQDMDHENMFWYRQDPGLGLRLIYFSYDVKMKEKGDIPEGYSVSREKKERFSLILESASTNQTSMYLCASSFFLDRVRRQPQHFGDGTRLSIL.

The chain carries TRBV21-1 and TRBJ1-5. TRBV21-1 is deemed a pseudogene. The CDR3 has 16 amino acids. The CDR3 DNA sequence: TGTGCCAGCAGCAAAGAGAGCGATAGACTCAATCAGCCCCAGCATTTT. Translated: CASSKESDRLNQPQHF.

This sequence joins TRBV4-1 and TRBJ2-1, with TRBD2 matching over 11 bases. V lost 2 bases and J lost 0; bases outside the gene matches: 6. The CDR3 consists of 18 residues. CDR1 MGHRA and CDR2 YSYEKL come from the germline V gene. The CDR3 sequence: CASSQRLAGFSSYNEQFF. The DNA of the CDR3 is TGCGCCAGCAGCCAAAGACTAGCGGGATTTAGCTCCTACAATGAGCAGTTCTTC.

V and J are TRBV30 and TRBJ2-1; no firm D call. The CDR3 sequence is 11 residues long. CDR1 is GTSNPN, CDR2 SVGIG, per germline (reference sequence). V lost 3 bases and J 9 bases, leaving 9 bases between the germline ends. CDR3 loop: CAWRLGAEQFF. The CDR3 DNA reads TGTGCCTGGAGATTGGGCGCTGAGCAGTTCTTC. Full variable domain (rest looked up from reference TRBV30 and TRBJ2-1): SQTIHQWPATLVQPVGSPLSLECTVEGTSNPNLYWYRQAAGRGLQLLFYSVGIGQISSEVPQNLSASRPQDRQFILSSKKLLLSDSGFYLCAWRLGAEQFFGPGTRLTVL.

This chain connects TRBV5-1 to TRBJ2-1, with 7 bases matching TRBD2. This CDR3 is 16 amino acids long. Germline CDR1 is SGHRS and CDR2 is YFSETQ. V was clipped by 2 bases and J by 0 bases; unmatched bases: 5. This chain's CDR3 is CASSLSGRSSYNEQFF. The CDR3 DNA sequence: TGCGCCAGCAGCTTATCCGGGAGGAGCTCCTACAATGAGCAGTTCTTC.

The V gene is TRBV14, the J gene TRBJ1-5; TRBD1 matches 9 bases. The CDR3 extends over 19 amino acids. V gave up 3 bases and J gave up 1 base; unmatched junction bases: 13. Germline V gene data show CDR1 as SGHDN and CDR2 as FVKESK. The CDR3 region is CASSQLRHRDRVSNQPQHF. CDR3 bases: TGTGCCAGCAGCCAGCTTCGACACCGGGACAGGGTCAGCAATCAGCCCCAGCATTTT.

For the CDR3, the DNA is TGTGCCAGCAGTTCAGAGCAGGGGACCGAGCAGTACTTC. This codes for CASSSEQGTEQYF. The gene calls are TRBV6-5 and TRBJ2-7; D might be TRBD1 (6 bases). Trimming removed 4 bases from V and 6 bases from J, with 13 bases in between. This CDR3 has 13 residues. Germline V gene lookup returns CDR1 MNHEY and CDR2 SVGAGI.

This clone was seen just once. This rearrangement joins TRBV5-1 to TRBJ2-7; 7 bases align to TRBD2. The length of the CDR3 is 15 residues. Losses at the gene ends were 4 bases for V and 6 bases for J; bases not matched to a gene: 13. The germline V gene encodes CDR1 SGHRS and CDR2 YFSETQ. CDR3 loop: CASSPEGSGPPEQYF. In DNA form, the CDR3 reads TGCGCCAGCAGCCCGGAGGGTAGCGGGCCGCCCGAGCAGTACTTC.

The chain links TRBV19 to TRBJ2-2; 10 bases fit TRBD1. The germline V gene encodes CDR1 LNHDA and CDR2 SQIVND (reference sequence). CDR3 length: 17 amino acids. Germline trimming cut 3 bases from V and 4 bases from J; bases unmatched to any gene: 8. The CDR3 nucleotides are TGTGCCAGTAGTATCGGGACAGGGGCTTCCATCACCGGGGAGCTGTTTTTT. Its translation is CASSIGTGASITGELFF.

This clone was seen a single time. This sequence joins TRBV4-2 and TRBJ1-5; a weak D match, TRBD1 (5 bases). CDR3 size: 16 residues. Germline V lookup: CDR1 LGHNA, CDR2 YNFKEQ. V dropped 2 bases and J dropped 2 bases, with 13 bases sitting between them. The CDR3 DNA reads as TGTGCCAGCAGCCAAAACCTAGGAGGGGGCAATCAGCCCCAGCATTTT. Translation gives CASSQNLGGGNQPQHF.

This clone was counted once. In nucleotides, the CDR3 is TGTGCCAGCAGCTCCCGGGGGACTAGCGGGAGGGGTGAGCAGTTCTTC. Residues: CASSSRGTSGRGEQFF. The V gene is TRBV7-2, the J gene TRBJ2-1; 16 bases map to TRBD2. CDR1 is SGHTA and CDR2 is FQGNSA in the germline V gene. This CDR3 contains 16 residues. With 4 bases clipped from V and 9 bases from J, the junction kept 6 bases outside the gene matches.

The chain employs TRBV29-1 and TRBJ2-7; D is unresolved. The CDR3 length is 11 residues. V lost 2 bases to trimming and J lost 1 base, with 3 bases between them. Germline V CDR1 and CDR2: SQVTM, ANQGSEA. The CDR3 DNA is TGCAGCGTTGAATTTTCCTACGAGCAGTACTTC. Protein sequence: CSVEFSYEQYF.

The chain recombines TRBV19 with TRBJ1-1, with a possible D match to TRBD1 (5 bases). CDR1 and CDR2 (germline): LNHDA, SQIVND (reference sequence). With 6 bases removed from V and 3 bases from J, the gap between germline ends came to 11 bases. The CDR3 sequence is 13 residues long. CDR3 coding DNA: TGTGCCAGTAGGCAGGGACGCCACACTGAAGCTTTCTTT. Translated: CASRQGRHTEAFF.

This clone turned up a few times. Here the CDR3 DNA reads TGTGCCTGGAGTGAGGGGGCGGCCTCCTACAATGAGCAGTTCTTC. Translated: CAWSEGAASYNEQFF. This rearrangement joins TRBV30 to TRBJ2-1, with 7 positions matching TRBD1. The ends lost 1 base at V and 0 bases at J; junction bases unmatched: 3. The germline CDR1 and CDR2 sequences are GTSNPN and SVGIG (reference sequence). The CDR3 is 15 residues long.

The chain uses TRBV9 and TRBJ1-2; possible D gene TRBD1, 6 bases. Germline lookup yields CDR1 SGDLS and CDR2 YYNGEE. The germline V and J ends were trimmed by 3 bases and 2 bases, with 14 bases remaining between them. CDR3 length: 15 residues. CDR3 in amino acids: CASSAQVDSNYGYTF. CDR3 nucleotide sequence: TGTGCCAGCAGCGCCCAGGTGGACAGCAACTATGGCTACACCTTC.

The chain links TRBV5-1 to TRBJ2-5; D unclear. V was pared by 3 bases and J by 1 base, with 10 bases between. Germline V lookup: CDR1 SGHRS, CDR2 YFSETQ. The CDR3 is 14 residues long. The CDR3, as DNA: TGCGCCAGCAGCTCCGGACGGCTCCAAGAGACCCAGTACTTC. Translated, it gives CASSSGRLQETQYF.